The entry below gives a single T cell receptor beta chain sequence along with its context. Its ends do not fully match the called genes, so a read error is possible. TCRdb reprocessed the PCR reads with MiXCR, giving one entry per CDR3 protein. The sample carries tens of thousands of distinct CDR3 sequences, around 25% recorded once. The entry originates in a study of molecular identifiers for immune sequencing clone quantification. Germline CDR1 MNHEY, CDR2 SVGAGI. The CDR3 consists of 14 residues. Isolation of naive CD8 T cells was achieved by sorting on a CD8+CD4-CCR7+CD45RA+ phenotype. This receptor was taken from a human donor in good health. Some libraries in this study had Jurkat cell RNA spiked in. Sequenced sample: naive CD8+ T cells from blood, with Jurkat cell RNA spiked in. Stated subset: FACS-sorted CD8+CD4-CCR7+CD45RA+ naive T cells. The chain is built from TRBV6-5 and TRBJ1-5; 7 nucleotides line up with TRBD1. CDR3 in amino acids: CARSDRAPNQPQHF. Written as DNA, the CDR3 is TGTGCCCGCAGTGACAGGGCACCTAATCAGCCCCAGCATTTT.